This T cell receptor beta chain emerged from a study of CD8 T cells in Susac syndrome. Whole-study findings and limits: Only a relatively small number of individuals were included in the TCR sequencing and HLA analysis.

The multiple sclerosis control group comprised treatment-naive patients with stable or active relapsing-remitting disease. Negative isolation was used for CD8+ and CD4+ T cells and FACS enrichment for TEMRA cells. The length of the CDR3 is 13 residues. Germline lookup yields CDR1 GTSNPN and CDR2 SVGIG (reference sequence). Germline trimming cut 1 base from V and 3 bases from J; bases unmatched to any gene: 1. Random-hexamer reverse transcription was applied to about 0.45 to 1 ug RNA. TCR beta CDR3 was amplified by immunoSEQ multiplex PCR. This amplification extended across 54 Vbeta and 13 Jbeta segments. TCRdb passed the immunoSEQ multiplex PCR reads through MiXCR, listing each CDR3 protein once. The sample carries 150,000 or so distinct CDR3 sequences, roughly 95% recorded once. On this clonotype: Its antigen is as yet unknown.

The sequence came from a human donor with multiple sclerosis. The chain recombines TRBV30 with TRBJ2-5; 8 bases fit TRBD1. Sequences were obtained from CD4+ T cells from PBMCs. DNA for the CDR3: TGTGCCTGGAGTGGGACAGGGAAAGAGACCCAGTACTTC. This encodes CAWSGTGKETQYF. The whole variable domain, filled in from reference TRBV30 and TRBJ2-5, reads SQTIHQWPATLVQPVGSPLSLECTVEGTSNPNLYWYRQAAGRGLQLLFYSVGIGQISSEVPQNLSASRPQDRQFILSSKKLLLSDSGFYLCAWSGTGKETQYFGPGTRLLVL.